This T cell receptor beta chain originates from a study of cytomegalovirus exposure and HLA in healthy donors. Only in-frame clones appear in the TCRdb table, and some are missing; sequencing was by immunoSEQ multiplex PCR. The sample carries 55,000 to 65,000 clones, 90% recorded once. In its sample, this clone ranks as medium-sized. At the DNA level, this CDR3 is encoded by other sequences in the same sample as well. CDR1 is MRHNA, CDR2 SNTAGT, per germline. CDR3 length: 16 amino acids. The V gene end was trimmed by 3 bases and the J gene end by 0 bases; junction bases not matched to a gene: 4. The chain couples TRBV6-4 to TRBJ2-3; 9 nucleotides agree with TRBD2. Sequencing was performed on PBMCs. This TCR was sampled from a man aged 18 to 30 in good health and CMV-seronegative. The DNA for the CDR3 is TGTGCCAGCAGTGATTCCACTAGCGGGAGCACAGATACGCAGTATTTT. Residues: CASSDSTSGSTDTQYF.